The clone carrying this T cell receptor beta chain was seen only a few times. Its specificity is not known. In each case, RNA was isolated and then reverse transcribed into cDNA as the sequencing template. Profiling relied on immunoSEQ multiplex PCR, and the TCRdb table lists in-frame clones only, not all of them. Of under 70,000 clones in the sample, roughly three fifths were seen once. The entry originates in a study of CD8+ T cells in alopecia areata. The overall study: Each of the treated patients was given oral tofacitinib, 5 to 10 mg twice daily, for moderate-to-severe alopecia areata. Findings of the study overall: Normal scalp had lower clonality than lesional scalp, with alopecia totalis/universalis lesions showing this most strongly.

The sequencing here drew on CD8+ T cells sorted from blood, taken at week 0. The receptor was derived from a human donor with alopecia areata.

CDR3 sequence (DNA): TGCGCCAGCAGCCAAGCGACTAGCGGTATCTACGAGCAGTACTTC. Translation gives CASSQATSGIYEQYF. V usage is TRBV4-1 and J usage is TRBJ2-7; 9 nucleotides match TRBD2. Losses at the gene ends were 1 base for V and 3 bases for J; bases not matched to a gene: 4. This CDR3 comprises 15 residues. Germline lookup yields CDR1 MGHRA and CDR2 YSYEKL.